This T cell receptor (beta chain) was retrieved from a study of regulatory T cells in long-lasting Graves disease. Building of the TCR beta libraries involved iRepertoire HTBI primers and Arm-PCR of CDR3 regions. One entry per CDR3 protein, called by TCRdb with MiXCR from the multiplex PCR reads. In the table there are hundreds of thousands of distinct CDR3 sequences, 13% of which are singletons. This clonotype was observed many times. Specified time point: newly diagnosed GD, antithyroid drugs for less than 3 months. The TCR library was made from RNA extracted from PBMCs. Germline-derived CDR1 and CDR2 are SQVTM and ANQGSEA. V lost 4 bases, J lost 2 bases, and 11 bases lay in between. This CDR3 is 14 amino acids long. The data were also submitted as part of a second study, on T cells in Graves' hyperthyroidism and ophthalmopathy.

The specimen comprised peripheral blood mononuclear cells (PBMCs), sampled at new diagnosis, from a patient treated with antithyroid drugs. This rearrangement joins TRBV29-1 to TRBJ2-2; D possibly corresponds to TRBD1 (5 bases). The sequence was obtained from a man aged 30 to 45 with Graves disease. The CDR3, as DNA: TGCAGCGTTGTCGGCAGGGCTAACACCGGGGAGCTGTTTTTT. As protein: CSVVGRANTGELFF.